This TCR beta chain stems from a study of cytomegalovirus exposure and HLA in healthy donors. Overall study: Findings of an earlier analysis included some 120 million unique TCR beta sequences from 180 million or so T cells.

Both 60 Vbeta primers and 13 Jbeta primers went into the PCR. Method: immunoSEQ multiplex PCR; TCRdb's copy keeps in-frame clones and lacks some. The data hold fewer than 250,000 clones, with around 76% observed a single time. Study-wide results and caveats: In a later analysis, a missense DCLRE1C variant was linked to TCR beta V- and J-gene trimming.

Germline lookup yields CDR1 SEHNR and CDR2 FQNEAQ (reference sequence). The CDR3 is 13 amino acids. Trimming took off 5 bases at V and 8 bases at J, with 15 bases between the two ends. Worth noting for this clone: Its cognate antigen is unknown.

This sequence joins TRBV7-9 and TRBJ1-2; D not certain. The sample comprised PBMCs. This receptor was identified in a man aged 35-49 years in good health and CMV-seropositive. The CDR3 here is CASSPPGAGGYTF. CDR3 sequence (DNA): TGTGCCAGCAGCCCCCCGGGAGCCGGCGGCTACACCTTC.